The rows below give T cell receptor beta chains drawn from one sample of a study of T cells in narcolepsy. Sequencing used immunoSEQ multiplex PCR; TCRdb keeps in-frame clones, though not all of them. Altogether 25,000 to 40,000 clones are present, 90% being singletons, with the ten largest covering 1% to 1.5%. The specimen was CD45RA- memory CD4+ T cells from PBMCs. Receptor source: a human donor with narcolepsy. Both conserved end residues are part of each CDR3. D genes are given only for firm matches. Some rows mark clone size as missing; the rest say once, few, many or name a class of expanded clone.

V gene	J gene	clone size	D gene	CDR3 protein
TRBV29-1	TRBJ2-5	NA	TRBD2	CSGGRALLETQYF
TRBV7-3	TRBJ1-1	NA	NA	CASSLWGNSEAFF
TRBV19	TRBJ2-2	NA	NA	CASKYLPRELFF
TRBV10-3	TRBJ2-3	NA	NA	CAISPGPSAQYF
TRBV19	TRBJ2-3	NA	TRBD1	CASRKGTGQGTDTQYF
TRBV2	TRBJ1-1	NA	NA	CASTPGGVNTEAFF
TRBV6-7	TRBJ1-1	NA	TRBD1	CASSALTGGLTEAFF
TRBV27	TRBJ1-1	NA	TRBD1	CASSFGTGLNTEAFF
TRBV28	TRBJ2-2	NA	TRBD2	CASRGTSGMGELFF
TRBV6-5	TRBJ1-5	NA	NA	CASRSTGNSNQPQHF
TRBV18	TRBJ1-1	NA	NA	CASSKELGRTLEAFF
TRBV6-6	TRBJ1-2	NA	NA	CASSYSPNYGYTF
TRBV10-3	TRBJ1-4	once	NA	CAISDSDRSNEKLFF
TRBV14	TRBJ1-1	NA	NA	CASSQAQGEAFF
TRBV6-5	TRBJ2-7	NA	NA	CASSRQLPRPEQYF
TRBV19	TRBJ1-4	few	TRBD1	CASRPLTGTGAGKLFF
TRBV5-4	TRBJ2-7	NA	TRBD2	CASSLAGGAYEQYF
TRBV7-6	TRBJ1-2	NA	NA	CASSLDLTLTNGYTF
TRBV5-6	TRBJ2-1	NA	NA	CASSLYFQGNEQFF
TRBV28	TRBJ1-5	once	TRBD1	CASSRSTGGRQPQHF
TRBV2	TRBJ1-5	NA	NA	CASSEEGGGRRNQPQHF
TRBV6-1	TRBJ2-7	NA	NA	CASSEDSRSYEQYF
TRBV29-1	TRBJ2-7	NA	TRBD2	CSVMSGTNYEQYF
TRBV4-2	TRBJ2-7	NA	NA	CASSQVDGDLSYEQYF
TRBV5-8	TRBJ2-3	NA	NA	CASSLRVDASAFTDTQYF
TRBV27	TRBJ2-7	once	NA	CASSLQVDYEQYF
TRBV4-2	TRBJ1-6	NA	NA	CASSVGGYNSPLHF
TRBV5-1	TRBJ1-1	NA	NA	CASSLEQNTEAFF
TRBV30	TRBJ2-3	NA	TRBD2	CAWSLAGRQYF